What follows is one T cell receptor (beta chain) and its context. This sample is part of a study of blood T cell repertoires in COVID-19. Methods used by the authors: Quantification of nucleated cells was approximated via reference gene primer amplification. The assay was immunoSEQ multiplex PCR, and TCRdb's table has in-frame clones only and misses some. V and J calls and clone size are those listed in that table; D and trimming were worked out from the DNA. The table lists approximately 230,000 clones, around 88% of them singletons, with 1.3% to 1.5% in the top ten. V was pared by 2 bases and J by 4 bases, with 13 bases between. This CDR3 is built from 15 residues. Germline V gene lookup returns CDR1 SGHDT and CDR2 YYEEEE.

The rearrangement joins TRBV5-6 to TRBJ1-3; D remains ambiguous. Sequenced sample: peripheral blood. This TCR was sampled from an elderly man with acute or convalescent COVID-19. The CDR3 bases are TGTGCCAGCAGCTTAATGGAGTTTGCCGGAAACACCATATATTTT. As protein: CASSLMEFAGNTIYF.